This entry describes one T cell receptor beta chain. V was shortened by 2 bases and J by 3 bases, with 14 bases between the two germline ends. CDR1 and CDR2 (germline): MNHNS, SASEGT. The CDR3 extends over 15 amino acids. The method was immunoSEQ multiplex PCR; TCRdb's version includes in-frame clones alone and lacks a portion of them. The sample contains 170,000 or so clones, about 93% of which appear only once. These data come from a study of control samples from healthy donors and cancer patients. This sequence originates from a man between 18 and 35 years old in good health. The material sequenced was blood. J is TRBJ2-7 and V is TRBV6-1, with TRBD2 as a possible D gene (6 bases). The CDR3 nucleotides read TGTGCCAGCAGTGAAAGGGTGTGGGGGGTCTACGAGCAGTACTTC. It yields the protein CASSERVWGVYEQYF.